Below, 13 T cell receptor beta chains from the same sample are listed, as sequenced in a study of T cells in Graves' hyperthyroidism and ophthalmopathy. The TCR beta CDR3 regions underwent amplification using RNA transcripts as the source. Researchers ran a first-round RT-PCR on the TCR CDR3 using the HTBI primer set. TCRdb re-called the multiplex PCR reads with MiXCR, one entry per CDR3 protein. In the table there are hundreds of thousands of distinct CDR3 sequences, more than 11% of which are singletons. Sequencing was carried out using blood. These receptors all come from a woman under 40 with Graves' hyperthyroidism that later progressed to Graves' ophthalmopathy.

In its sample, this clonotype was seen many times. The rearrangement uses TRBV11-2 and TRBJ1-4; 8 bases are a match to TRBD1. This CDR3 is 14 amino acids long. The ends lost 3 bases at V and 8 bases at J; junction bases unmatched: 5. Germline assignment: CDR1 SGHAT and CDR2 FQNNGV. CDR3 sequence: CASSFGQGREKLFF. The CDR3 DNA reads TGTGCCAGCAGCTTCGGACAGGGACGGGAAAAACTGTTTTTT.

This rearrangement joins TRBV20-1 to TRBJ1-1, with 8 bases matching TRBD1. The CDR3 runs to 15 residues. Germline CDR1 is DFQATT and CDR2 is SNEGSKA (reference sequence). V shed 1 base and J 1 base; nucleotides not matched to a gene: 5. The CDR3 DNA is TGCAGTGCTAGAGTGCAGGGACAGGCGAACACTGAAGCTTTCTTT. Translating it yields CSARVQGQANTEAFF.

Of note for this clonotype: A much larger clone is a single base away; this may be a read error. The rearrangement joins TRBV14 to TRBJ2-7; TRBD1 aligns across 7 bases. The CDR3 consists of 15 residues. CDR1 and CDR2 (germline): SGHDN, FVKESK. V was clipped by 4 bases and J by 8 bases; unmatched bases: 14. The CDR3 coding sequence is TGTGCCAGCAGCCTGACAGGGATTGGGGTGTACAAGCAGTACTTC. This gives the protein CASSLTGIGVYKQYF.

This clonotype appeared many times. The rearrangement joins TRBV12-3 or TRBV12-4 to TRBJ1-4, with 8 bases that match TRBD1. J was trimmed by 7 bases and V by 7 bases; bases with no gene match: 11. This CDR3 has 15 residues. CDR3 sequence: CASKNQGAHFEKLFF. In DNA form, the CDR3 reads TGTGCCAGCAAAAATCAGGGGGCACATTTTGAAAAACTGTTTTTT.

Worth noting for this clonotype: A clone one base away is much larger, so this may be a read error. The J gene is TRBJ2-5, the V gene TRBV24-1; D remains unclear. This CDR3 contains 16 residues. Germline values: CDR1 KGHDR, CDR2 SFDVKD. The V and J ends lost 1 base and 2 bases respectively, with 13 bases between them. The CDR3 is CATSDFGLGRQETQYF. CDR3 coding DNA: TGTGCCACCAGTGATTTTGGCTTGGGAAGACAAGAGACCCAGTACTTC.

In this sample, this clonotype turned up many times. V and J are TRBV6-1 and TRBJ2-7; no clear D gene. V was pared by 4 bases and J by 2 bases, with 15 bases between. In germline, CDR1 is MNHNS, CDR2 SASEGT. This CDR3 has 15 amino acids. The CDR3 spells CASSARTERAYEQYF. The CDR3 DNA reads TGTGCCAGCAGTGCCAGGACGGAGCGAGCCTACGAGCAGTACTTC.

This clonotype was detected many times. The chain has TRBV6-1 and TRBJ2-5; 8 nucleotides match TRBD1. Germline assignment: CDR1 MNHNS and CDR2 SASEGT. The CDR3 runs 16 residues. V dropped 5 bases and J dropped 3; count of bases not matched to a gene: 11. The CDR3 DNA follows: TGTGCCAGCAGTACCTCTCCTGGACAGGGAAAAGAGACCCAGTACTTC. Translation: CASSTSPGQGKETQYF.

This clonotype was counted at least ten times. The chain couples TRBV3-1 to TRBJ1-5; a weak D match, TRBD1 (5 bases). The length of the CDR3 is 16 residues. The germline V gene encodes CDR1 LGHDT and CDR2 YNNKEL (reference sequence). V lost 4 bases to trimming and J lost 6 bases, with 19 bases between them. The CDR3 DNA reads TGTGCCAGCAGCCCTACTAAGGGCAGGGTGGGTCAGCCCCAGCATTTT. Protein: CASSPTKGRVGQPQHF.

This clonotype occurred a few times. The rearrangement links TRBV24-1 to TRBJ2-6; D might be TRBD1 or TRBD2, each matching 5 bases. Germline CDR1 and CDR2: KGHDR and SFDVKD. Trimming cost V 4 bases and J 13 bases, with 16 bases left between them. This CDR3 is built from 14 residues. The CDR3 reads CATSDLGTGEVLTF. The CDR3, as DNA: TGTGCCACCAGTGACCTAGGGACCGGAGAAGTCCTGACTTTC.

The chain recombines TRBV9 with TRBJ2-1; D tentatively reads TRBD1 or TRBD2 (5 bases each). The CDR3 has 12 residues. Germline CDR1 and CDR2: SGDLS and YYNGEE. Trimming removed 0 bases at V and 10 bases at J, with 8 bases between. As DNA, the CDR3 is TGTGCCAGCAGCGTAGAAGGGGACGAGCAGTTCTTC. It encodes CASSVEGDEQFF.

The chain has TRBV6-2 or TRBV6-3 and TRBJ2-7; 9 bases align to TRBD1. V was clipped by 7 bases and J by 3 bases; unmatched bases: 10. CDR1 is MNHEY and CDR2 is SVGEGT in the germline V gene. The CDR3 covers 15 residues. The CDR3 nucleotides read TGTGCCAGCAAAACGGGACAGGGACTTGGCTACGAGCAGTACTTC. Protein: CASKTGQGLGYEQYF.

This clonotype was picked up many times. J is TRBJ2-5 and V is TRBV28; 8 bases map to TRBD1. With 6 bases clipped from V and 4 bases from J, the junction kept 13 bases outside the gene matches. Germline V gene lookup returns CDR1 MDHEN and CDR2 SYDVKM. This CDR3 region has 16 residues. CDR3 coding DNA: TGTGCCAGCAGCTCCACCGGACAGGGTGAAGTAGAGACCCAGTACTTC. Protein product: CASSSTGQGEVETQYF.

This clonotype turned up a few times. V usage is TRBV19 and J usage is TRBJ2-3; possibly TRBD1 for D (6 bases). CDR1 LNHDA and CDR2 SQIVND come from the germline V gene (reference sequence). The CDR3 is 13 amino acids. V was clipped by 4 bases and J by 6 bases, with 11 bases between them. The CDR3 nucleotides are TGTGCCAGTAGTACACAGGGATCGGATACGCAGTATTTT. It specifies CASSTQGSDTQYF.